A single sample gave rise to the 18 T cell receptor beta chains below, sequenced in a study of blood T cells in healthy people across ages. A J-beta primer mix and a sample-barcoded 5' primer were used in a second PCR of about 7 to 12 cycles. TCRdb re-derived calls from the 5' RACE reads in MiXCR, one entry per CDR3 protein. The repertoire holds approximately 760,000 distinct CDR3 sequences, with around 25% as singletons. Separately, the same data were catalogued under a study of T cells of mothers and their children.

Sequencing was carried out using blood. These receptors were taken from a boy under 18 in good health.

The genes are TRBV4-1 and TRBJ1-2; 9 positions agree with TRBD1. This CDR3 has 16 amino acids. CDR1 and CDR2 (germline): MGHRA, YSYEKL. V was clipped by 0 bases and J by 6 bases; unmatched bases: 8. The CDR3 coding sequence is TGCGCCAGCAGCCAAGATAGGAGTTGGGACAGGGATGGCTACACCTTC. This encodes CASSQDRSWDRDGYTF.

In DNA, the CDR3 is TGTGCCATCAGTGAGGTTGGCAATCAGCCCCAGCATTTT. It translates to CAISEVGNQPQHF. V is TRBV10-3 and J is TRBJ1-5, with D unclear. The CDR3 is 13 residues long. Germline V gene data show CDR1 as ENHRY and CDR2 as SYGVKD. V was cut by 2 bases and J by 2 bases, with 4 bases left in between.

The V gene is TRBV19, the J gene TRBJ2-7; D is unresolved. V lost 2 bases and J lost 5, with 10 bases in between. Germline V lookup: CDR1 LNHDA, CDR2 SQIVND (reference sequence). The CDR3 length is 13 residues. In DNA form, the CDR3 reads TGTGCCAGTAGTATAACAAATACCCACGAGCAGTACTTC. Its translation: CASSITNTHEQYF.

The V gene is TRBV10-3, the J gene TRBJ2-7; D unclear. Per the germline V gene, CDR1 is ENHRY and CDR2 is SYGVKD. Between the trimmed V and J ends, which lost 3 bases and 3 bases, there was a span of 12 bases. CDR3 length: 14 amino acids. This chain's CDR3 is CAISDIQEIYEQYF. The CDR3 DNA follows: TGTGCCATCAGTGATATACAAGAGATCTACGAGCAGTACTTC.

J is TRBJ2-3 and V is TRBV7-3; 7 bases line up with TRBD2. The CDR3 spans 16 residues. Germline assignment: CDR1 SGHTA and CDR2 FQGTGA. After removal of 5 bases from V and 6 bases from J, the junction contained 14 bases not matched to a gene. As DNA, the CDR3 is TGTGCCAGCAGCCCGAGAGGCGGGACTAATGGGGATACGCAGTATTTT. This gives the protein CASSPRGGTNGDTQYF.

J is TRBJ1-3 and V is TRBV4-2; TRBD1 matches 8 bases. Germline values: CDR1 LGHNA, CDR2 YNFKEQ. Trimming at V came to 5 bases and at J to 2 bases, leaving 2 bases not matched to a gene. This CDR3 region has 14 residues. The CDR3 here is CASSKQGAGNTIYF. In DNA, the CDR3 is TGTGCCAGCAGCAAACAGGGGGCTGGAAACACCATATATTTT.

The V call is TRBV29-1, the J call TRBJ1-1; no clear D. The V end lost 8 bases, the J end lost 4 bases, and 8 bases lay between the germline ends. There are 10 residues in the CDR3. Germline CDR1 is SQVTM and CDR2 is ANQGSEA. The CDR3 sequence is CSSGGTEAFF. The CDR3 region has the DNA TGCAGCTCTGGTGGCACTGAAGCTTTCTTT.

DNA for the CDR3: TGTGCCAGCAGCCCGCAGGGTAGAAGCACTGAAGCTTTCTTT. This codes for CASSPQGRSTEAFF. The chain is built from TRBV7-8 and TRBJ1-1; D might be TRBD1 (5 bases). The length of the CDR3 is 14 residues. Trimming pared 5 bases from V and 4 bases from J, leaving 14 bases between. CDR1 is SGHVS and CDR2 is FQNEAQ in the germline V gene. The full variable domain, with the rest looked up from reference TRBV7-8 and TRBJ1-1, is GAGVSQSPRYKVAKRGQDVALRCDPISGHVSLFWYQQALGQGPEFLTYFQNEAQLDKSGLPSDRFFAERPEGSVSTLKIQRTQQEDSAVYLCASSPQGRSTEAFFGQGTRLTVV.

This clonotype was seen a few times. The chain links TRBV29-1 to TRBJ2-1, with 7 bases aligning to TRBD1. Trimming cost V 2 bases and J 0 bases; bases outside gene matches: 4. CDR1 and CDR2 (germline): SQVTM, ANQGSEA. The CDR3 is 15 residues long. The CDR3 region is CSVEFGTVSYNEQFF. CDR3 nucleotides: TGCAGCGTTGAATTCGGGACAGTCTCCTACAATGAGCAGTTCTTC.

This clonotype was detected only a few times. This chain links TRBV5-1 with TRBJ2-7; no firm D call. Germline CDR1 SGHRS, CDR2 YFSETQ. Between the trimmed V and J ends, which lost 0 bases and 6 bases, there was a span of 7 bases. CDR3 size: 12 residues. In DNA, the CDR3 is TGCGCCAGCAGCTTGGAATCCACCGAGCAGTACTTC. As protein: CASSLESTEQYF.

The V gene is TRBV10-3, the J gene TRBJ2-7, with TRBD1 matching over 10 bases. Germline V gene data show CDR1 as ENHRY and CDR2 as SYGVKD. CDR3 size: 14 residues. V dropped 7 bases and J dropped 4; count of bases not matched to a gene: 7. The CDR3 loop reads CAIKDRDRGYEQYF. The DNA for the CDR3 is TGTGCCATCAAAGATCGGGACAGGGGTTACGAGCAGTACTTC.

The chain couples TRBV12-3 or TRBV12-4 to TRBJ2-7; D gene unclear. The CDR3 loop spans 13 amino acids. Trimming took 6 bases from V and 1 from J, leaving 10 bases between them. Written as DNA, the CDR3 is TGTGCCAGCAGAAAGACACTGTCCTACGAGCAGTACTTC. Protein: CASRKTLSYEQYF.

This clonotype was seen a few times. J is TRBJ2-1 and V is TRBV7-9; D uncertain. Trimming removed 5 bases from V and 2 bases from J, with 16 bases in between. The CDR3 totals 16 residues. Germline V gene data show CDR1 as SEHNR and CDR2 as FQNEAQ (reference sequence). The CDR3 DNA follows: TGTGCCAGCAGCCCGCCCGGACCCTCTACCTACAATGAGCAGTTCTTC. As protein: CASSPPGPSTYNEQFF. The full variable domain, its missing parts supplied by reference TRBV7-9 and TRBJ2-1, is DTGVSQNPRHKITKRGQNVTFRCDPISEHNRLYWYRQTLGQGPEFLTYFQNEAQLEKSRLLSDRFSAERPKGSFSTLEIQRTEQGDSAMYLCASSPPGPSTYNEQFFGPGTRLTVL.

This clonotype has just a few counts. The gene calls are TRBV7-9 and TRBJ1-1; D unclear. Trimming pared 1 base from V and 2 bases from J, leaving 8 bases between. The CDR3 is 14 amino acids. Germline V CDR1 and CDR2: SEHNR, FQNEAQ (reference sequence). The CDR3 DNA reads TGTGCCAGCAGCTTAGGATCGGCCAACACTGAAGCTTTCTTT. Residues: CASSLGSANTEAFF. The complete variable domain, with remaining parts taken from reference TRBV7-9 and TRBJ1-1, reads DTGVSQNPRHKITKRGQNVTFRCDPISEHNRLYWYRQTLGQGPEFLTYFQNEAQLEKSRLLSDRFSAERPKGSFSTLEIQRTEQGDSAMYLCASSLGSANTEAFFGQGTRLTVV.

This clonotype has more than one count but fewer than ten. This CDR3 is CASSGRVAPQETQYF. The CDR3 DNA sequence: TGTGCCAGCAGCGGAAGGGTCGCCCCCCAAGAGACCCAGTACTTC. The V call is TRBV11-2, the J call TRBJ2-5; D unclear. The germline CDR1 and CDR2 sequences are SGHAT and FQNNGV. The V gene lost 5 bases and the J gene lost 1 base, with 14 bases spanning the gap. The CDR3 covers 15 residues.

The CDR3 spells CASSPTQGLAGANVLTF. The CDR3, as DNA: TGTGCCAGCTCACCGACCCAGGGTCTCGCTGGGGCCAACGTCCTGACTTTC. The chain has TRBV18 and TRBJ2-6; tentative D call: TRBD1 (5 bases). This CDR3 region has 17 residues. Germline CDR1 is KGHSH and CDR2 is LQKENI. Trimming cost V 3 bases and J 2 bases, with 14 bases left between them.

This clonotype was seen more than once but under ten times. The chain combines TRBV4-3 with TRBJ2-6; D gene unclear. Germline-derived CDR1 and CDR2 are LGHNA and YSLEER. This CDR3 spans 18 amino acids. The germline V and J ends were trimmed by 0 bases and 4 bases, with 16 bases remaining between them. CDR3 protein: CASSQEWASERGANVLTF. CDR3 in DNA: TGCGCCAGCAGCCAAGAATGGGCCTCGGAGCGCGGGGCCAACGTCCTGACTTTC.

This clonotype came up a few times. This sequence joins TRBV7-9 and TRBJ2-1; TRBD1 agrees at 8 bases. The CDR3 length is 15 residues. The germline V gene has CDR1 SEHNR and CDR2 FQNEAQ (reference sequence). Trimming at V came to 4 bases and at J to 4 bases, leaving 6 bases not matched to a gene. CDR3 protein: CASSSGDRGYNEQFF. The CDR3 nucleotides read TGTGCCAGCAGCTCTGGAGACAGGGGTTACAATGAGCAGTTCTTC. Supplemented by reference TRBV7-9 and TRBJ2-1, the full variable domain reads DTGVSQNPRHKITKRGQNVTFRCDPISEHNRLYWYRQTLGQGPEFLTYFQNEAQLEKSRLLSDRFSAERPKGSFSTLEIQRTEQGDSAMYLCASSSGDRGYNEQFFGPGTRLTVL.